This T cell receptor (beta chain) was recorded in a study of response to subunit inactivated influenza vaccine. This clonotype was detected only a few times. Its specificity is not known. Germline lookup yields CDR1 LGHNA and CDR2 YNFKEQ. The V segment lost 3 bases and the J segment 0 bases; nucleotides outside the gene matches: 11. This CDR3 region has 18 residues. The study's findings and limits: Seasonal influenza vaccination, on each occasion, was suggested by the authors to recruit few new T cells.

Using its own MiXCR run on the RT-PCR reads, TCRdb lists one record per CDR3 protein. The table has more than 700,000 distinct CDR3 sequences, about 20% seen once; the top ten hold around 9.6%. The sample was PBMCs from blood, taken around 5 days after vaccination. The rearrangement uses TRBV4-2 and TRBJ2-3; 8 nucleotides align to TRBD2. This TCR came from a man aged 45-65 years who received an inactivated influenza vaccine. Here the CDR3 reads CASSQWVSRGVSTDTQYF. In DNA form, the CDR3 reads TGTGCCAGCAGCCAGTGGGTGTCGCGGGGGGTAAGCACAGATACGCAGTATTTT.